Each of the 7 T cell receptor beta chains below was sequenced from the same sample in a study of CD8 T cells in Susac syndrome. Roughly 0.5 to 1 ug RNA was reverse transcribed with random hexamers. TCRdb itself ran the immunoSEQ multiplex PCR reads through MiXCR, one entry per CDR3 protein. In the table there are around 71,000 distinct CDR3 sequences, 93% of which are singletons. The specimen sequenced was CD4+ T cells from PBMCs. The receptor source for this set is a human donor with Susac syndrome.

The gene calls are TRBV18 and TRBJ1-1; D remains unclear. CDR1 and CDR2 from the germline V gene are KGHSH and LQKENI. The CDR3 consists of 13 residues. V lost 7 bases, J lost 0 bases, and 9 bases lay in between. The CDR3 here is CASLEGLNTEAFF. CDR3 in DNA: TGTGCCAGCTTGGAGGGCCTGAACACTGAAGCTTTCTTT.

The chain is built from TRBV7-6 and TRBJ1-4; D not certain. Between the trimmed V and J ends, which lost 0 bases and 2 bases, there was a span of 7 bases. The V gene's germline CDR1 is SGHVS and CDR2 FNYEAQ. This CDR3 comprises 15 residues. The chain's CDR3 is CASSLAVRTNEKLFF. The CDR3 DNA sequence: TGTGCCAGCAGCTTAGCCGTCAGGACTAATGAAAAACTGTTTTTT.

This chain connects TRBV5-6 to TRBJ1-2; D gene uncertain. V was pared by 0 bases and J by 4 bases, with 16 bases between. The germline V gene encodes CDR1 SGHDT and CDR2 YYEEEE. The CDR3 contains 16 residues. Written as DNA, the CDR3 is TGTGCCAGCAGCTTGGTGGCCGCTAGGCTAATCTATGGCTACACCTTC. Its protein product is CASSLVAARLIYGYTF.

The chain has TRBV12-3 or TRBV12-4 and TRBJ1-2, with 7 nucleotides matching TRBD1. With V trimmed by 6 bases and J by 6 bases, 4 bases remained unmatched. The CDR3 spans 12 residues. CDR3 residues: CASSRDRHGYTF. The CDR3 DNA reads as TGTGCCAGCAGCCGGGACAGACATGGCTACACCTTC.

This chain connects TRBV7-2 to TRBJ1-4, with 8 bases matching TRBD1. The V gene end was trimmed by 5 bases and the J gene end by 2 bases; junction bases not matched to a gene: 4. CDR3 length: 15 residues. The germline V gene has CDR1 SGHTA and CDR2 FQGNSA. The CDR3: CASSQDRATNEKLFF. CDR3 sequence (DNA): TGTGCCAGCAGCCAGGACAGGGCCACTAATGAAAAACTGTTTTTT.

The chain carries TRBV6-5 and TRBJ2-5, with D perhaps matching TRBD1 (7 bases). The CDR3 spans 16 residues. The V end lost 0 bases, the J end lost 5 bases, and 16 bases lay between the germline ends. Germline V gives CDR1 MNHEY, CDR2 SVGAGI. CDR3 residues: CASSYSRGAQWETQYF. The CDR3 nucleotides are TGTGCCAGCAGTTACTCCAGGGGGGCCCAATGGGAGACCCAGTACTTC.

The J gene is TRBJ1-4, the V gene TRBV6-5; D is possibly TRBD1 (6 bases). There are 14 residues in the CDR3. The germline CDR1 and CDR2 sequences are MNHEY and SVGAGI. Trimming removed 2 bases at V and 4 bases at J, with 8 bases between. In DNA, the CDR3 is TGTGCCAGCAGTTACGGACAGCGTAATGAAAAACTGTTTTTT. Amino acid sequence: CASSYGQRNEKLFF.